Each of the 31 T cell receptor beta chains below was sequenced from the same sample in a study of cytomegalovirus exposure and HLA in healthy donors. PCR employed 60 Vbeta and 13 Jbeta primers. Sequencing was performed with immunoSEQ multiplex PCR; in TCRdb, only in-frame clones are kept and a portion is missing. The data contain roughly 100,000 clones, roughly 13% of them singletons. The sequenced sample was PBMCs. Receptor source: a man in his forties in good health and CMV-seropositive.

V and J are TRBV5-1 and TRBJ2-3; D uncertain. Per the germline V gene, CDR1 is SGHRS and CDR2 is YFSETQ. The CDR3 has 14 amino acids. Trimming stripped 0 bases from V and 3 bases from J, with 8 bases between. The CDR3 sequence is CASSLERQTDTQYF. DNA for the CDR3: TGCGCCAGCAGCTTGGAGAGGCAGACAGATACGCAGTATTTT.

This clone has only a few counts. The rearrangement links TRBV7-8 to TRBJ2-5; TRBD2 agrees at 9 bases. Trimming cost V 11 bases and J 4 bases; bases outside gene matches: 11. Germline lookup yields CDR1 SGHVS and CDR2 FQNEAQ. The CDR3 length is 14 residues. The CDR3 spells CAGTGLALGETQYF. The CDR3 bases are TGTGCCGGGACGGGACTAGCACTCGGAGAGACCCAGTACTTC.

The chain recombines TRBV4-3 with TRBJ2-5, with TRBD1 as a possible D gene (5 bases). Germline V gene data show CDR1 as LGHNA and CDR2 as YSLEER. The CDR3 extends over 14 amino acids. V was shortened by 2 bases and J by 1 base, with 8 bases between the two germline ends. CDR3 nucleotides: TGCGCCAGCAGCCAATGGGGCAGCCAAGAGACCCAGTACTTC. Translating gives CASSQWGSQETQYF.

This clone showed up just a few times. The chain links TRBV15 to TRBJ1-1, with a possible D match to TRBD1 (6 bases). Per the germline V gene, CDR1 is LNHNV and CDR2 is YYDKDF (reference sequence). CDR3 length equals 14 residues. The V end was cut by 3 bases, the J end by 10 bases, with 18 bases between. The CDR3 loop reads CATSSSGETSRAFF. In nucleotides, the CDR3 is TGTGCCACCAGCAGTTCAGGGGAGACGTCGCGAGCTTTCTTT.

This clone was found a few times. This CDR3 is CASSLGQGWEQYF. CDR3 nucleotides: TGCGCCAGCAGCTTGGGACAGGGTTGGGAGCAGTACTTC. The rearrangement joins TRBV5-1 to TRBJ2-7; 7 bases line up with TRBD1. CDR1 is SGHRS, CDR2 YFSETQ, per germline. Trimming removed 0 bases from V and 7 bases from J; junction bases left unmatched: 4. The CDR3 is made up of 13 amino acids.

This clone appeared a few times. This chain uses TRBV9 with TRBJ2-7, with 9 bases matching TRBD2. This CDR3 region has 15 residues. V trimming: 4 bases; J trimming: 4 bases; junction bases outside the gene matches: 9. From germline, CDR1 is SGDLS and CDR2 YYNGEE. CDR3 DNA sequence: TGTGCCAGCAGCCGGCTTCCTAGCGGGACTTACGAGCAGTACTTC. It is translated as CASSRLPSGTYEQYF.

The chain employs TRBV7-9 and TRBJ1-2; a possible D gene is TRBD1 (5 bases). Germline loops: CDR1 SEHNR, CDR2 FQNEAQ (reference sequence). Deletions cut 5 bases from V and 4 bases from J, with 17 bases between. This CDR3 has 15 amino acids. CDR3 protein: CASSPSGSPSYGYTF. CDR3 DNA sequence: TGTGCCAGCAGCCCGTCAGGGTCCCCGAGCTATGGCTACACCTTC.

V is TRBV6-6 and J is TRBJ2-5, with D unresolved. This CDR3 has 14 residues. Germline lookup yields CDR1 MNHNY and CDR2 SVGAGI (reference sequence). Trimming took off 1 base at V and 5 bases at J, with 11 bases between the two ends. The DNA of the CDR3 is TGTGCCAGCAGTTACTTCGGGTTGGTCGAGACCCAGTACTTC. This codes for CASSYFGLVETQYF.

V gene TRBV29-1 combines with J gene TRBJ1-1; 8 nucleotides line up with TRBD1. V lost 7 bases and J lost 2; bases outside the gene matches: 15. In germline, CDR1 is SQVTM, CDR2 ANQGSEA. This CDR3 has 16 amino acids. CDR3 region: CSACGARGQLNTEAFF. In nucleotides, the CDR3 is TGCAGCGCCTGCGGGGCCAGGGGGCAGCTTAACACTGAAGCTTTCTTT.

This clone was counted a few times. The rearrangement joins TRBV28 to TRBJ2-1; 9 bases are shared with TRBD2. Germline V gives CDR1 MDHEN, CDR2 SYDVKM. Germline trimming cut 2 bases from V and 6 bases from J; bases unmatched to any gene: 8. The CDR3 is 16 amino acids. CDR3: CASSLRGREGINEQFF. The CDR3 region has the DNA TGTGCCAGCAGTTTAAGGGGGCGGGAGGGGATCAATGAGCAGTTCTTC.

The chain links TRBV7-9 to TRBJ2-3, with a weak D call TRBD1 (6 bases). Trimming removed 5 bases from V and 2 bases from J, with 14 bases in between. Per the germline V gene, CDR1 is SEHNR and CDR2 is FQNEAQ (reference sequence). The CDR3 sequence is 15 residues long. The CDR3 DNA sequence: TGTGCCAGCAGCCCGCGGACAGTACCCACAGATACGCAGTATTTT. Amino acid sequence: CASSPRTVPTDTQYF. Complete variable domain (other parts from reference TRBV7-9 and TRBJ2-3): DTGVSQNPRHKITKRGQNVTFRCDPISEHNRLYWYRQTLGQGPEFLTYFQNEAQLEKSRLLSDRFSAERPKGSFSTLEIQRTEQGDSAMYLCASSPRTVPTDTQYFGPGTRLTVL.

In the case of this clone: A junction end diverges from the germline sequence, so it may reflect a read error. The V call is TRBV7-7, the J call TRBJ2-7; 8 nucleotides match TRBD2. Germline CDR1 and CDR2: SSHAT and FNYEAQ (reference sequence). The CDR3 loop spans 15 amino acids. CDR3 in DNA: TGTGCTAGCAGCTATCTAGCGGGCCCTGACTACGAGCAGTACTTC. Its translation: CASSYLAGPDYEQYF. The entire variable domain, with the rest obtained from reference TRBV7-7 and TRBJ2-7, is as follows: GAGVSQSPRYKVTKRGQDVTLRCDPISSHATLYWYQQALGQGPEFLTYFNYEAQPDKSGLPSDRFSAERPEGSISTLTIQRTEQRDSAMYRCASSYLAGPDYEQYFGPGTRLTVT.

V usage is TRBV5-1 and J usage is TRBJ2-3, with TRBD2 as a possible D gene (7 bases). The CDR3 totals 17 residues. CDR1 and CDR2 from the germline V gene are SGHRS and YFSETQ. Deletions cut 2 bases from V and 2 bases from J, with 18 bases between. CDR3 sequence (DNA): TGCGCCAGCAGCTTTGGGGGGCGAGCGGGGAACACAGATACGCAGTATTTT. It translates to CASSFGGRAGNTDTQYF.

The chain combines TRBV7-2 with TRBJ2-4; maybe TRBD2 (6 bases). This CDR3 spans 14 amino acids. Germline loops: CDR1 SGHTA, CDR2 FQGNSA. V lost 5 bases to trimming and J lost 9 bases, with 17 bases between them. CDR3 DNA sequence: TGTGCCAGCAGCCCAGGGATCGGGGGTTCCATTCAGTACTTC. This codes for CASSPGIGGSIQYF.

This clone was detected only a few times. This chain joins TRBV6-6 and TRBJ2-1, with D perhaps TRBD1 (5 bases). CDR3 length equals 15 residues. V lost 2 bases and J 10 bases, leaving 18 bases between the germline ends. Germline V CDR1 and CDR2: MNHNY, SVGAGI (reference sequence). CDR3: CASSYASGASGEQFF. The CDR3 DNA follows: TGTGCCAGCAGTTACGCGAGTGGGGCCTCTGGGGAGCAGTTCTTC.

The chain employs TRBV4-3 and TRBJ2-7; perhaps TRBD1 as D (6 bases). CDR3 length equals 16 residues. CDR1 LGHNA and CDR2 YSLEER come from the germline V gene. V was pared by 0 bases and J by 3 bases, with 15 bases between. DNA of the CDR3: TGCGCCAGCAGCCAAGATGCGCACAGGGTACTCTACGAGCAGTACTTC. The encoded protein is CASSQDAHRVLYEQYF.

V is TRBV5-1 and J is TRBJ2-7; maybe TRBD1 (6 bases). With 3 bases removed from V and 4 bases from J, the gap between germline ends came to 8 bases. This CDR3 region has 12 residues. Per germline, CDR1 SGHRS and CDR2 YFSETQ. The CDR3 nucleotides read TGCGCCAGCAGCTCACAGGGTTACGAGCAGTACTTC. It yields the protein CASSSQGYEQYF.

The CDR3: CASSGQHTGELFF. CDR3 coding DNA: TGTGCCAGCAGCGGACAACACACCGGGGAGCTGTTTTTT. This rearrangement joins TRBV9 to TRBJ2-2; D not certain. Germline-derived CDR1 and CDR2 are SGDLS and YYNGEE. The CDR3 covers 13 residues. V lost 3 bases to trimming and J lost 3 bases, with 6 bases between them.

Written as DNA, the CDR3 is TGTGCCAGTAGTATAGCTGCGGGGACTAGCGGGAGGAATGAGCAGTTCTTC. Its translation: CASSIAAGTSGRNEQFF. The chain uses TRBV19 and TRBJ2-1; TRBD2 aligns across 15 bases. V lost 1 base and J lost 7; bases outside the gene matches: 5. Germline loops: CDR1 LNHDA, CDR2 SQIVND (reference sequence). The CDR3 length is 17 residues. The full variable domain, with the rest looked up from reference TRBV19 and TRBJ2-1, is DGGITQSPKYLFRKEGQNVTLSCEQNLNHDAMYWYRQDPGQGLRLIYYSQIVNDFQKGDIAEGYSVSREKKESFPLTVTSAQKNPTAFYLCASSIAAGTSGRNEQFFGPGTRLTVL.

There are a few counts of this clone. The same CDR3 can be traced to other DNA sequences in this sample. V usage is TRBV7-2 and J usage is TRBJ1-4, with TRBD1 as a possible D gene (5 bases). CDR1 and CDR2 from the germline V gene are SGHTA and FQGNSA. The ends were cut back, 1 base at V and 6 bases at J, with 9 bases in the middle. The CDR3 has 14 amino acids. CDR3 coding DNA: TGTGCCAGCAGCTTAGTCTCCAGGGATGAAAAACTGTTTTTT. Translating it yields CASSLVSRDEKLFF.

V gene TRBV9 combines with J gene TRBJ2-1; D perhaps matches TRBD2 (6 bases). Germline lookup yields CDR1 SGDLS and CDR2 YYNGEE. V lost 0 bases and J lost 6, with 10 bases in between. The length of the CDR3 is 14 residues. The chain's CDR3 is CASSVAGEGNEQFF. CDR3 coding DNA: TGTGCCAGCAGCGTAGCGGGAGAGGGCAATGAGCAGTTCTTC.

The chain combines TRBV6-6 with TRBJ1-3; 7 nucleotides match TRBD1. Per germline, CDR1 MNHNY and CDR2 SVGAGI (reference sequence). V lost 7 bases to trimming and J lost 0 bases; unmatched junction nucleotides: 6. The CDR3 runs to 15 residues. This chain's CDR3 is CASTPTGLSGNTIYF. Written as DNA, the CDR3 is TGTGCCAGCACGCCGACAGGGCTCTCTGGAAACACCATATATTTT.

The gene calls are TRBV5-1 and TRBJ2-2; D unresolved. V shed 0 bases and J shed 5 bases, with 8 bases lying between them. Germline V gene data show CDR1 as SGHRS and CDR2 as YFSETQ. There are 14 residues in the CDR3. CDR3 loop: CASSLGLGTGELFF. In DNA form, the CDR3 reads TGCGCCAGCAGCTTGGGACTCGGGACCGGGGAGCTGTTTTTT. The full variable domain, completed using reference TRBV5-1 and TRBJ2-2, is KAGVTQTPRYLIKTRGQQVTLSCSPISGHRSVSWYQQTPGQGLQFLFEYFSETQRNKGNFPGRFSGRQFSNSRSEMNVSTLELGDSALYLCASSLGLGTGELFFGEGSRLTVL.

In its sample, this clone was seen a few times. The chain has TRBV7-2 and TRBJ1-4, with a tentative D call TRBD1 (5 bases). Germline values: CDR1 SGHTA, CDR2 FQGNSA. The CDR3 has 12 residues. V dropped 5 bases and J dropped 13 bases, with 14 bases sitting between them. CDR3 in DNA: TGTGCCAGCAGCCCCCGGCGGGGCCTACTGTTTTTT. Protein product: CASSPRRGLLFF. The entire variable domain, with the rest obtained from reference TRBV7-2 and TRBJ1-4, is as follows: GAGVSQSPSNKVTEKGKDVELRCDPISGHTALYWYRQSLGQGLEFLIYFQGNSAPDKSGLPSDRFSAERTGGSVSTLTIQRTQQEDSAVYLCASSPRRGLLFFGSGTQLSVL.

J is TRBJ1-1 and V is TRBV6-1; no definite D call. V lost 6 bases to trimming and J lost 4 bases, with 9 bases between them. The CDR3 consists of 12 residues. Germline values: CDR1 MNHNS, CDR2 SASEGT. CDR3 amino acids: CASSAWPTEAFF. The CDR3 nucleotides are TGTGCCAGCAGCGCCTGGCCCACTGAAGCTTTCTTT.

This rearrangement joins TRBV4-3 to TRBJ2-7; D is perhaps TRBD2 (7 bases). The CDR3 runs 15 residues. Germline CDR1 LGHNA, CDR2 YSLEER. Trimming took off 0 bases at V and 5 bases at J, with 14 bases between the two ends. The DNA of the CDR3 is TGCGCCAGCAGCCAAGATTGGGGGGGGCTGGACGAGCAGTACTTC. Amino acid sequence: CASSQDWGGLDEQYF.

This chain joins TRBV19 and TRBJ1-5; D remains ambiguous. The CDR3 is 13 residues long. Trimming took off 9 bases at V and 6 bases at J, with 15 bases between the two ends. Germline assignment: CDR1 LNHDA and CDR2 SQIVND (reference sequence). The CDR3 region is CASHRERGQPQHF. The CDR3 DNA follows: TGTGCCAGCCACCGGGAAAGAGGTCAGCCCCAGCATTTT.

There are a few counts of this clone. The genes are TRBV6-5 and TRBJ1-5; TRBD1 is a possible D gene (5 bases). Germline-derived CDR1 and CDR2 are MNHEY and SVGAGI. The CDR3 contains 14 residues. V gave up 6 bases and J gave up 6 bases, with 15 bases separating them. The CDR3 region has the DNA TGTGCCAGCAGCGATGGGAAAGGGGTTCAGCCCCAGCATTTT. Encoded protein: CASSDGKGVQPQHF.

There are a few counts of this clone. CDR3 nucleotide sequence: TGCGCCGGCCCTGGGGAAGTACAGGCCCATCAGCCCCAGCATTTT. Translation: CAGPGEVQAHQPQHF. The V and J genes are TRBV10-1 and TRBJ1-5; D might be TRBD1 (5 bases). The CDR3 runs to 15 residues. V lost 11 bases and J 5 bases, leaving 22 bases between the germline ends. CDR1 and CDR2 from the germline V gene are WNHNN and SYGVQD (reference sequence).

CDR3 DNA: TGTGCCAGCAGTTCCTTACAGGGGGAGCGAAACACTGAAGCTTTCTTT. Amino acid sequence: CASSSLQGERNTEAFF. This chain connects TRBV6-6 to TRBJ1-1; 8 bases map to TRBD1. V shed 4 bases, J shed 2 bases, and the junction held 9 bases outside the gene matches. The CDR3 covers 16 residues. CDR1 MNHNY and CDR2 SVGAGI come from the germline V gene (reference sequence).

The J gene is TRBJ2-7, the V gene TRBV4-1, with 9 bases that match TRBD1. Germline V lookup: CDR1 MGHRA, CDR2 YSYEKL. J was trimmed by 6 bases and V by 3 bases; bases with no gene match: 9. The CDR3 covers 15 residues. CDR3 in DNA: TGCGCCAGCAGCCAGACCCGGGACAGGGTTCGCGAGCAGTACTTC. Protein: CASSQTRDRVREQYF.